Below, one T cell receptor (beta chain) is given with its context. Its cognate antigen is unknown. This entry belongs to a study of tissue T cells after allogeneic stem cell transplantation. Study-wide context: Graft-versus-host disease patients received grafts, several unmodified and three CD34-selected to deplete T cells. Findings and caveats of the study: Sampling depth was limited, and the cohort was small and clinically varied.

The repertoire was sequenced with immunoSEQ multiplex PCR; TCRdb's copy has only in-frame clones and lacks some. The sample yields some 43,000 clones, 92% seen once. Germline values: CDR1 LGHDT, CDR2 YNNKEL (reference sequence). J was trimmed by 7 bases and V by 7 bases; bases with no gene match: 9. The CDR3 has 15 residues. The chain recombines TRBV3-1 (or the pseudogene TRBV3-2) with TRBJ2-7; the match to TRBD2 covers 14 bases. Sample: blood, taken before transplantation. The clonotype was recovered from a woman aged 40 to 75 who later had graft-versus-host disease after an allogeneic stem cell transplant. In nucleotides, the CDR3 is TGTGCCAGCACAGGATGGGGACTAGCGGGAGAGGAGCAGTACTTC. Translation gives CASTGWGLAGEEQYF.